This T cell receptor beta chain was sequenced during a study of blood T cell repertoires in COVID-19. TCRdb's table, derived via immunoSEQ multiplex PCR, lists solely in-frame clones and lacks some. The sample lists 150,000 to 200,000 clones, about 80% seen once, with 10% to 15% in the top ten. With 0 bases clipped from V and 7 bases from J, the junction kept 1 base outside the gene matches. The CDR3 contains 14 residues. Germline-derived CDR1 and CDR2 are SGHNT and YENEEA. This chain uses TRBV11-3 with TRBJ2-1, with TRBD2 identical over 9 bases. Sequences were obtained from peripheral blood. The sequence was obtained from a man between 65 and 85 years old who had recovered from COVID-19. For the CDR3, the DNA is TGTGCCAGCAGCTTAGACAGCGGGAGGAATGAGCAGTTCTTC. This sequence encodes CASSLDSGRNEQFF.